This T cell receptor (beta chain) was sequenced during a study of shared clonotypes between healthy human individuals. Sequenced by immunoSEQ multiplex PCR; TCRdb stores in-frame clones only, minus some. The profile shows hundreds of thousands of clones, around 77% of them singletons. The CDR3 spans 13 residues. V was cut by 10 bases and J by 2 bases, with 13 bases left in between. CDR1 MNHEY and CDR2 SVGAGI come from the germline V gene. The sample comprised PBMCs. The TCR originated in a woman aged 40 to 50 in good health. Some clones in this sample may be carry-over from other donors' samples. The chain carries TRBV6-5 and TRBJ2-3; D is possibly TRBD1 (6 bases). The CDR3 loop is CATRRGFTDTQYF. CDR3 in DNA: TGTGCCACCCGCAGGGGTTTCACAGATACGCAGTATTTT.